This record covers a single T cell receptor beta chain. Its antigen remains unknown. This entry is derived from a study of graft-versus-host responses after intestinal transplantation. Study overall: For around three years after anti-thymocyte globulin induction, all recipients took tacrolimus and steroids.

Germline values: CDR1 MNHEY, CDR2 SVGAGI. With V trimmed by 6 bases and J by 1 base, 4 bases remained unmatched. The CDR3 extends over 15 amino acids. Data came from immunoSEQ multiplex PCR; TCRdb stores just in-frame clones and leaves some out. The sample includes 40,000 to 55,000 clones, 70% to 85% seen only once; the top ten take 0.46%. The sample here was unstimulated CD4+ T cells sorted from spleen or lymph node cells, taken before transplant. The receptor's source is a human donor who was the organ donor for an intestinal transplant. This chain links TRBV6-5 with TRBJ2-2, with 8 nucleotides matching TRBD2. DNA of the CDR3: TGTGCCAGCAGCCGGACTAGCAGGAACACCGGGGAGCTGTTTTTT. Protein sequence: CASSRTSRNTGELFF.